This record concerns one T cell receptor beta chain sequence. The identical CDR3 is also encoded by other nucleotide sequences in the sample. The assay was immunoSEQ multiplex PCR, and TCRdb's table has in-frame clones only and misses some. The sample has about 400,000 clones; roughly 90% are singletons. The data stem from a study of blood T cell repertoires in COVID-19. The germline V and J ends were trimmed by 6 bases and 0 bases, with 8 bases remaining between them. The CDR3 has 13 amino acids. Germline CDR1 reads KGHSH; CDR2 reads LQKENI. The receptor comes from a woman aged 40 to 49 with acute COVID-19. The genes are TRBV18 and TRBJ1-1, with D unresolved. Sequencing was carried out using PBMCs or T cells enriched from blood (not recorded which). CDR3 loop: CASSPGLNTEAFF. CDR3 nucleotide sequence: TGTGCCAGCTCTCCGGGTTTGAACACTGAAGCTTTCTTT.